This T cell receptor beta chain was sequenced for a study of blood T cell repertoires in COVID-19 (dated by TCRdb to about 2020). For the wider study: The collaborator samples originated in the United States, Italy and Spain and spanned the acute and convalescent phases of COVID-19. The material from the prospective study consisted of cDNA or gDNA derived from T cells, B-cell-depleted T cells, or PBMCs. Deeply sampled blood TCRbeta repertoires from subjects exposed to, actively infected with, or recovered from COVID-19 were included in the dataset. The repertoires were made available in a free public database intended to serve as a resource for research on the immune response to SARS-CoV-2. Samples came from the ongoing ImmuneRACE study (first 160 participants) plus 1,254 subjects from 6 global collaborators. Nearly every sample came with metadata listing a de-identified subject ID, COVID-19 status, age in years and sex. Where available, HLA class I and class II types were taken from metadata supplied by the sample provider and were not determined by assay-based typing.

Between the V and J ends, shortened by 5 bases and 6 bases respectively, the junction contains 14 bases. The CDR3 holds 13 amino acids from the cysteine to the phenylalanine. The DNA shown is the 39-base CDR3, in frame from base 1. From a lookup of the germline V gene, CDR1 and CDR2 are SGDLS and YYNGEE. In the prospective study, participants were roughly 18 to 90 years old, resided in about two dozen geographic areas of the United States, and were enrolled through a virtual design. Cohort assignment in the prospective study relied on participant-reported clinical history from a screening survey and a study questionnaire. In the prospective study, mobile phlebotomists collected whole blood, serum and a nasopharyngeal or oropharyngeal swab from each participant. Over a roughly two-month period, participants in the prospective study had the option of providing additional blood draws and questionnaires. Blood samples from the prospective study were shipped frozen or at room temperature prior to DNA extraction.

General findings and caveats noted by the study authors: How much clinical and demographic metadata was included differed by source and by participant, and the metadata was provided uncurated.

In the case of this clone: Its antigen is still unknown. No base qualities exist here, and no much larger clone lies one base off it.

TCRbeta CDR3 regions were amplified from genomic DNA using the immunoSEQ Assay, a bias-controlled multiplex PCR. In the source study's methods: The number of nucleated cells in each sample was estimated from the amplification of reference gene primers within the assay. To quantify the absolute abundance of each unique TCRbeta CDR3 rearrangement, sequence reads were collapsed and filtered. For each sample, productive Simpson clonality was calculated as the square root of Simpson's diversity index across productive rearrangements. TCRdb holds this immuneACCESS table with in-frame rearrangements only. Some clones are missing; in checked studies, unresolved V genes explain under half, and the rest has no known cause. D and trimming come from the DNA, and the V and J calls and clone size come from that table. The sample profile shows about 230,000 clones; roughly 90% of them were found once. Roughly 4% of the sample goes to the ten largest clones.

The specimen was PBMCs or T cells enriched from blood (not recorded which). The clonotype originates from a woman in her 30s with acute COVID-19. In this chain, TRBV9 is recombined with TRBJ1-2; the D gene is possibly TRBD1, with 6 bases matching. Here is the DNA: TGTGCCAGCAGAAGAGGGGGTAGCGATGGCTACACCTTC. Its translation reads: CASRRGGSDGYTF.